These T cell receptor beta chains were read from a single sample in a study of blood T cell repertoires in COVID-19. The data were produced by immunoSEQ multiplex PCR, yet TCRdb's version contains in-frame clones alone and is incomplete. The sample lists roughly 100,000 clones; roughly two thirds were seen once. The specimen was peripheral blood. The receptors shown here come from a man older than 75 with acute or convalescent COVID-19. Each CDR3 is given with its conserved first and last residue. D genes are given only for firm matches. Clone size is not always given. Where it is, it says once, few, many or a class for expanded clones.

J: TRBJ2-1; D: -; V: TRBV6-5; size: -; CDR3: CASSFPGGSEQFF; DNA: TGTGCCAGCAGTTTCCCAGGTGGGAGTGAGCAGTTCTTC
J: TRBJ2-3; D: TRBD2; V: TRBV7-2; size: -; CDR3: CASSTRPQLAGEGDTQYF; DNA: TGTGCCAGCAGCACCCGCCCCCAACTAGCGGGAGAGGGGGATACGCAGTATTTT
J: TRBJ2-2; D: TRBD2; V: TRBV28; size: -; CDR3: CASSFASGDTFF; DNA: TGTGCCAGCAGTTTTGCTAGCGGGGACACGTTTTTT
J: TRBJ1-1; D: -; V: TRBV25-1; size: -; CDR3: CASSEDSNTEAFF; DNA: TGTGCCAGCAGTGAGGACAGTAACACTGAAGCTTTCTTT
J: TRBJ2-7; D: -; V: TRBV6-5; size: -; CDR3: CASRKPSGHSYEQYF; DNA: TGTGCCAGCAGGAAACCGAGCGGGCACTCCTACGAGCAGTACTTC
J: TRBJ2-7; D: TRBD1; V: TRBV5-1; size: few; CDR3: CASSLRGQGEPLIEQYF; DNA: TGCGCCAGCAGCTTGAGAGGACAGGGGGAGCCCTTGATCGAGCAGTACTTC
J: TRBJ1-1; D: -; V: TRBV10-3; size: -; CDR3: CAIRQGTNTEAFF; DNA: TGTGCCATCAGGCAGGGCACGAACACTGAAGCTTTCTTT
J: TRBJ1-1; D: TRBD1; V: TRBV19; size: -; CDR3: CATLDRGGTEAFF; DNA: TGTGCCACCCTAGACAGGGGGGGCACTGAAGCTTTCTTT
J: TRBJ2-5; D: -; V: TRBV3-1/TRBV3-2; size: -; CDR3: CASSLRAGRETQYF; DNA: TGTGCCAGCAGCCTCCGGGCGGGCCGTGAGACCCAGTACTTC
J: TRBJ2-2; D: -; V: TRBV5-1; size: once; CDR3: CASSSIEGIGELFF; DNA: TGCGCCAGCAGCTCGATAGAGGGCATCGGGGAGCTGTTTTTT
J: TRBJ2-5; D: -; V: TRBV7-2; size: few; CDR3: CASSPYGQQETQYF; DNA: TGTGCCAGCAGCCCTTATGGACAGCAAGAGACCCAGTACTTC
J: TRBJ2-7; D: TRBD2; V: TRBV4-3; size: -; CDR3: CASSQGIPGTSGSGEQYF; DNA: TGCGCCAGCAGCCAAGGAATCCCCGGGACTAGCGGGAGTGGTGAGCAGTACTTC
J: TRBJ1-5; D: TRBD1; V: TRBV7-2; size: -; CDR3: CASSLRGSNQPQHF; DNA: TGTGCCAGCAGCCTCAGGGGGAGCAATCAGCCCCAGCATTTT
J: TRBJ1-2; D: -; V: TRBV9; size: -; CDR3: CASSHSADFGGYTF; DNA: TGTGCCAGCAGCCACTCAGCGGACTTCGGGGGCTACACCTTC
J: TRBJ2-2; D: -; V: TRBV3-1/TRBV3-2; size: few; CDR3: CASSQSGGSNTGELFF; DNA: TGTGCCAGCAGCCAATCAGGCGGGTCGAACACCGGGGAGCTGTTTTTT
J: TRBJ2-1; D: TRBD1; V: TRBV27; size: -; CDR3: CASTMLAGGYNEQFF; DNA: TGTGCCAGCACCATGCTTGCAGGGGGCTACAATGAGCAGTTCTTC
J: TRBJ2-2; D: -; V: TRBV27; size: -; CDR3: CASSVMGTTSTGELFF; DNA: TGTGCCAGCAGTGTAATGGGGACAACTAGCACCGGGGAGCTGTTTTTT
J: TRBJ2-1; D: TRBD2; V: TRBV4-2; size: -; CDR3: CASSQDGGGGSNEQFF; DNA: TGTGCCAGCAGCCAAGACGGAGGCGGGGGGTCTAATGAGCAGTTCTTC
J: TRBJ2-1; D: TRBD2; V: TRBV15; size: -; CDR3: CATSRTAPGLAGGKEQFF; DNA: TGTGCCACCAGCAGGACAGCCCCGGGACTAGCGGGAGGGAAGGAGCAGTTCTTC
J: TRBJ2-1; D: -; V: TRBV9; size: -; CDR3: CASSVTAYNEQFF; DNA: TGTGCCAGCAGCGTGACAGCTTACAATGAGCAGTTCTTC
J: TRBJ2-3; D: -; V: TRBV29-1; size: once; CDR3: CSVDLLDTQYF; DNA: TGCAGCGTTGACCTCTTAGATACGCAGTATTTT
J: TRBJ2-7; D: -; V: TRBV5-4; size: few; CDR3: CASKPPGKFTEQYF; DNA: TGTGCCAGCAAACCCCCGGGAAAATTTACCGAGCAGTACTTC
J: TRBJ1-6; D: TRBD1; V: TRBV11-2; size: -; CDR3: CASSSNRGRNSPLHF; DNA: TGTGCCAGCAGCTCGAACAGGGGTAGAAATTCACCCCTCCACTTT
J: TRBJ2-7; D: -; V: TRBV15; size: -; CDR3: CATSRVTANYEQYF; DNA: TGTGCCACCAGCAGAGTAACAGCCAACTACGAGCAGTACTTC
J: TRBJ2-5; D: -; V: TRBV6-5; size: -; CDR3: CASSYSRVYQETQYF; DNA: TGTGCCAGCAGTTACTCGAGGGTGTACCAAGAGACCCAGTACTTC
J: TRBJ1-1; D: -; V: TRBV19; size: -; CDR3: CASIWATEAFF; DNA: TGTGCCTCCATTTGGGCCACTGAAGCTTTCTTT
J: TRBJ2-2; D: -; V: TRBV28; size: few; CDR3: CASSFEGELFF; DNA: TGTGCCAGCAGTTTCGAGGGGGAGCTGTTTTTT
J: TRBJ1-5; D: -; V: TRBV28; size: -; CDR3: CASSLIRANQPQHF; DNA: TGTGCCAGCAGTTTAATCAGGGCTAATCAGCCCCAGCATTTT
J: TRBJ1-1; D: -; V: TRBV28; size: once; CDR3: CASFARGEAFF; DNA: TGTGCCAGCTTCGCACGGGGTGAAGCTTTCTTT
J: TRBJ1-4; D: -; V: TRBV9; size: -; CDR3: CASSKGDSNEKLFF; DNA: TGTGCCAGCAGCAAAGGGGACTCCAATGAAAAACTGTTTTTT
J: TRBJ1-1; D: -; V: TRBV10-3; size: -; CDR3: CAISESSRAFF; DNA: TGTGCCATCAGTGAAAGCTCTAGGGCTTTCTTT
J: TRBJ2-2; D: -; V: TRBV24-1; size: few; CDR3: CATSERGGITGELFF; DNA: TGTGCCACCAGTGAAAGGGGGGGCATTACCGGGGAGCTGTTTTTT
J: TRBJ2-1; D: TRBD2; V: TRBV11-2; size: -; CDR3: CASSLRRLAVGFRYNEQFF; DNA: TGTGCCAGCAGCCTCCGGAGACTAGCGGTAGGATTTAGGTACAATGAGCAGTTCTTC
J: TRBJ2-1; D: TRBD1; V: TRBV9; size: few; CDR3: CASSRRTGLGSYNEQFF; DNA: TGTGCCAGCAGCAGACGGACAGGTTTGGGGTCCTACAATGAGCAGTTCTTC
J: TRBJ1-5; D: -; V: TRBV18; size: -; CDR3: CASSPQGSDQPQHF; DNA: TGTGCCAGCTCACCACAGGGGTCCGATCAGCCCCAGCATTTT
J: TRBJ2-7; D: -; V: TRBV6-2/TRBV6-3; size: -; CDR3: CASSYSAVSSYEQYF; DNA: TGTGCCAGCAGTTATTCGGCGGTCAGCTCCTACGAGCAGTACTTC
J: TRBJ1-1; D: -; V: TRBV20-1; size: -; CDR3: CSAQGTGVDFF; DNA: TGCAGTGCCCAAGGGACGGGGGTAGATTTCTTT
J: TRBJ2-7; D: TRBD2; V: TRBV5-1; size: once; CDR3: CASNPGLAGVEQYF; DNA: TGCGCCAGCAACCCGGGACTAGCGGGAGTCGAGCAGTACTTC
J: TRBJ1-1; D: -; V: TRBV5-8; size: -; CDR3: CASSLEGDMNTEAFF; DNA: TGTGCCAGCAGCTTGGAGGGGGACATGAACACTGAAGCTTTCTTT
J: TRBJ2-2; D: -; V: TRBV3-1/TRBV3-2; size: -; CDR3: CASSQSFGTGELFF; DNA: TGTGCCAGCAGCCAAAGCTTCGGGACCGGGGAGCTGTTTTTT
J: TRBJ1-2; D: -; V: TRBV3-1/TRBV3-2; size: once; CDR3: CASSQGREGYGYTF; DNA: TGTGCCAGCAGCCAAGGAAGGGAGGGGTATGGCTACACCTTC
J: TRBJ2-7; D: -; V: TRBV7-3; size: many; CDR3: CASSYGSGGEQYF; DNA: TGTGCCAGCAGCTACGGTAGCGGAGGGGAGCAGTACTTC
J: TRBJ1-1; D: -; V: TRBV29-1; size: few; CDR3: CSVGGAEVRSTEAFF; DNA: TGCAGCGTTGGGGGTGCGGAGGTGAGGAGCACTGAAGCTTTCTTT
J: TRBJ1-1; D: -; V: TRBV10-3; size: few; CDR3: CAISELQGNTEAFF; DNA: TGTGCCATCAGTGAGTTACAGGGTAACACTGAAGCTTTCTTT